The T cell receptor (beta chain) under discussion was sequenced for a study of response to subunit inactivated influenza vaccine. Findings and caveats of the study: After each seasonal influenza vaccination, few new T cells are recruited, the authors suggested.

Germline CDR1 reads SGHDT; CDR2 reads YYEEEE. The CDR3 contains 15 residues. Trimming removed 4 bases at V and 3 bases at J, with 16 bases between. This clonotype was found many times. Its antigen is as yet unknown. Each CDR3 protein is one row after TCRdb ran MiXCR on the RT-PCR reads. The profile shows 610,000 or so distinct CDR3 sequences, approximately 15% of them singletons. V usage is TRBV5-6 and J usage is TRBJ1-2; tentative D call: TRBD1 (5 bases). The clonotype was recovered from a man aged 45-65 years who received an inactivated influenza vaccine. The sample consisted of PBMCs from blood, taken 11 to 12 days after vaccination. CDR3 amino acids: CASSRGQGRDYGYTF. The CDR3 DNA reads TGTGCCAGCAGCCGAGGGCAGGGACGGGACTATGGCTACACCTTC.